This TCR beta chain was obtained from a study of regulatory T cells in long-lasting Graves disease (dated by TCRdb to 2020 to 2022). The study in broad terms: To count as having persistent Graves' disease, a patient had to have received antithyroid drug treatment for over 5 years with TSH receptor autoantibodies remaining persistently positive. A total of around 35 samples underwent TCR sequencing, from roughly 13 patients with persistent Graves' disease and 20 or so patients with newly diagnosed Graves' disease. Antithyroid drugs had been taken for about 9.7 years on average by persistent Graves' disease patients in the clinical cohort. Persistent Graves' disease patients were compared with newly diagnosed Graves' disease patients by peripheral blood TCR sequencing and RNA sequencing. The study was conducted in China and was registered as a clinical trial.

Library prep was done by multiplex PCR. The sequencing machine was an Illumina HiSeq 4000. CDR3 regions were amplified by Arm-PCR with iRepertoire HTBI primers to construct TCR beta libraries. PCR products were gel purified before sequencing. On the authors' methods: Gene usage analysis of CDR3 amino acid clonotypes used the 60 to 75 TRBV and around 13 TRBJ segments found across samples. COPE and FqMerger were used to merge the filtered high-quality paired reads into contigs. BLAST was used to align contigs to the IMGT TRBV, TRBD and TRBJ reference genes, and CDR3 was defined following IMGT. Highly expanded clones were defined as clonotypes with a frequency above 0.1%. Shannon entropy was used to measure repertoire diversity, and the Gini coefficient was used to measure V-J evenness. A clonotype was considered public if more than one individual shared it. TCRdb redid the processing of the public reads, applying fastp at Q25 and MiXCR, and retained in-frame beta chains. Rows merge per CDR3 protein into single entries with the most common DNA and genes. TCRdb, rather than the study authors, made the V and J calls. The sample records around 460,000 distinct CDR3 sequences, around a fifth of which are singletons. About an eighth of the sample comes from the top ten.

Summary of the overall study and its limitations: Persistent Graves' disease patients showed lower TCR Shannon entropy and fewer highly expanded clones than newly diagnosed patients, suggesting clonal expansion. TRBV28, TRBJ1-2 and TRBJ2-5 were preferentially used in persistent disease, while TRBV20-1 and TRBJ2-1 were favored in newly diagnosed disease. A larger number of public clonotypes was shared among persistent patients (fewer than 3,000) than among newly diagnosed patients (about 990). Because the primary lesion, thyroid tissue, could not be accessed, the study looked at peripheral blood alone. Sequencing and analysis were restricted to the TCR beta chain. The small sample size was acknowledged by the authors as a limitation that may reduce accuracy.

Counted from cysteine to phenylalanine, this CDR3 has 14 amino acids. CDR3 DNA is the only sequence kept; it has 42 bases, read in frame from the first base. CDR1 SNHLY and CDR2 FYNNEI were looked up in the germline V gene. The germline ends are 8 bases apart after V is trimmed by 1 base and J by 5 bases. The time point label for this specimen denotes: persistent/refractory GD, antithyroid drugs over 5 years with positive TRAb. RNA was extracted from PBMCs in TRIzol for both TCR sequencing and RNA sequencing. Graves' disease was diagnosed according to American Thyroid Association guidelines. Patients for the study were recruited at an endocrinology department in Xi'an, China. Each patient gave about 10 milliliters of peripheral blood, collected in an EDTA anticoagulant tube. Ficoll Paque Plus density gradient separation was used to isolate PBMCs, and no further T cell sorting was performed. An Agilent 2100 Bioanalyzer and agarose gel were used to check RNA quality, and a NanoDrop 2000 was used to measure RNA concentration.

This clonotype was detected many times. It has no known antigen specificity. No qualities accompany the bases; no much larger clone lies one base away. This chain is built from TRBV2 and TRBJ1-4; D gene: possibly TRBD1, on 5 matching bases. The receptor was isolated from a female donor with Graves disease. The sequencing used peripheral blood mononuclear cells (PBMCs), collected when the disease was refractory, from a patient treated with antithyroid drugs. The DNA reads as follows: TGTGCCAGCAGTGAAGGGGGGTTCAATGAAAAACTGTTTTTT. Its protein product is CASSEGGFNEKLFF.